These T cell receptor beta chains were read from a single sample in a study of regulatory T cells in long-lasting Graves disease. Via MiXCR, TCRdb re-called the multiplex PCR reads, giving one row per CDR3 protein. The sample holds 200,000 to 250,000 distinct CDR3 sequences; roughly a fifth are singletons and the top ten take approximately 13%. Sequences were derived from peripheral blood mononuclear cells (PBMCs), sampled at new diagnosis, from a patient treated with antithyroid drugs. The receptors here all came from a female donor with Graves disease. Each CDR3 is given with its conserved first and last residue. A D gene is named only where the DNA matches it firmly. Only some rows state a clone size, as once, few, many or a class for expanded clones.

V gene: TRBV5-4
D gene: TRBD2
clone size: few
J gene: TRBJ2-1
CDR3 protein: CASSFDWREVWHNEQFF
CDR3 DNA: TGTGCCAGCAGCTTCGACTGGCGGGAGGTGTGGCACAATGAGCAGTTCTTC

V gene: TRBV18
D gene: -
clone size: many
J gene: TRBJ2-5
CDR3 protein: CASSLGSQETQYF
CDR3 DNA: TGTGCCAGCTCACTGGGCAGCCAAGAGACCCAGTACTTC

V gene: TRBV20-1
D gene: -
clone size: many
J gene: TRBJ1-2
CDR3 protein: CSARGGGFDYGYTF
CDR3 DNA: TGCAGTGCTAGAGGGGGGGGATTTGACTATGGCTACACCTTC

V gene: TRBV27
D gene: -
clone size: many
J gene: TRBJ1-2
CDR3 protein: CASRLGRATLGYTF
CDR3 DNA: TGTGCCAGCAGGCTCGGCCGGGCCACTCTTGGCTACACCTTC

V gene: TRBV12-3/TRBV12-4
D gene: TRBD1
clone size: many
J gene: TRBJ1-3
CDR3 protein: CASSPTLQGQGNTIYF
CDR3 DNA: TGTGCCAGCAGTCCCACGTTACAGGGGCAAGGAAACACCATATATTTT

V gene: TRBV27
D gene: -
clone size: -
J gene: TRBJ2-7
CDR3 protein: CASSIDRRRVEQYF
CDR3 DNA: TGTGCCAGCAGTATCGACAGGAGGCGGGTCGAGCAGTACTTC

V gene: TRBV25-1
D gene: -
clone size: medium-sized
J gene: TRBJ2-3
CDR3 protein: CASSERGGQAGTDTQYF
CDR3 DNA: TGTGCCAGCAGTGAACGGGGCGGGCAGGCAGGCACAGATACGCAGTATTTT

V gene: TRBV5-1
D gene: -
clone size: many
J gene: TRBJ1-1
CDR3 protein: CASSLEGLVNTEAFF
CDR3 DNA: TGCGCCAGCAGCTTGGAGGGTTTGGTGAACACTGAAGCTTTCTTT

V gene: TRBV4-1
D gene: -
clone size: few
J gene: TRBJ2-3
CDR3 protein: CASSRVQGRTDTQYF
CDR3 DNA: TGCGCCAGCAGCCGAGTACAGGGGAGGACAGATACGCAGTATTTT

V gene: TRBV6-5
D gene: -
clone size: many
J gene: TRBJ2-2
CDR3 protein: CASSYDTNTGELFF
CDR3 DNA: TGTGCCAGCAGTTACGACACGAACACCGGGGAGCTGTTTTTT

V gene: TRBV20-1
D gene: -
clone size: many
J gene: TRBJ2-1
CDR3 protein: CSAVDLSRYNEQFF
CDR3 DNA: TGCAGTGCTGTAGATCTGTCCCGCTATAATGAGCAGTTCTTC

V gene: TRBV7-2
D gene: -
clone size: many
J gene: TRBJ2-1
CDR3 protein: CASSLSQGGTFSRLYNEQFF
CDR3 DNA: TGTGCCAGCAGCTTAAGTCAAGGCGGGACATTTTCTCGACTCTACAATGAGCAGTTCTTC

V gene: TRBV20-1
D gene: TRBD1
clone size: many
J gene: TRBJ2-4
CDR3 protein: CSATPGTGAIQYF
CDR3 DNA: TGCAGTGCCACACCCGGGACAGGGGCCATTCAGTACTTC

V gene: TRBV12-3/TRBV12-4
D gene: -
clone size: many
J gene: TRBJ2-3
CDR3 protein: CASSFTPLGTDTQYF
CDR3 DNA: TGTGCCAGCAGTTTTACCCCCTTGGGGACAGATACGCAGTATTTT

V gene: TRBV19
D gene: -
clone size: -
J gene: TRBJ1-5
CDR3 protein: CASSGRDLISVRPQHF
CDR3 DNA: TGTGCCAGTAGTGGCCGGGATCTGATCAGCGTCCGGCCCCAGCATTTT

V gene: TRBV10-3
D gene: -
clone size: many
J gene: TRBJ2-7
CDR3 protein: CAISEVSYEQYF
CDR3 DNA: TGTGCCATCAGTGAGGTTAGCTACGAGCAGTACTTC

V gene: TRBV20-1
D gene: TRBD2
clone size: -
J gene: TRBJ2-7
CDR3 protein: CSAKTSGGGDYEQYF
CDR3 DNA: TGCAGTGCGAAGACTAGCGGGGGGGGAGACTACGAGCAGTACTTC

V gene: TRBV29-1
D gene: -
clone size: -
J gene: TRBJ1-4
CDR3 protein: CSAATGRDEKLFF
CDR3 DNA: TGCAGCGCTGCTACAGGGAGAGACGAAAAACTGTTTTTT

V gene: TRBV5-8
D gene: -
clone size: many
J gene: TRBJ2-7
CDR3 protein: CASSLQVSYEQYF
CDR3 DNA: TGTGCCAGCAGCTTACAGGTCTCCTACGAGCAGTACTTC

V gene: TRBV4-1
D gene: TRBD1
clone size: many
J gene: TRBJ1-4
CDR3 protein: CASTRYTDRVEEKLFF
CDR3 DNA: TGCGCCAGCACCCGATATACCGACAGGGTCGAAGAAAAACTGTTTTTT

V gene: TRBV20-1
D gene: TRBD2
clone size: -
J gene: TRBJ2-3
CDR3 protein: CSATAGLAGGVDTQYF
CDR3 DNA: TGCAGTGCTACAGCAGGACTAGCGGGAGGGGTGGATACGCAGTATTTT

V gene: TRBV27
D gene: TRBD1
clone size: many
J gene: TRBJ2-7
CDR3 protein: CASSPEDRAPPFRYEQYF
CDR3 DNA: TGTGCCAGCAGTCCCGAAGACAGGGCACCCCCATTCCGCTACGAGCAGTACTTC

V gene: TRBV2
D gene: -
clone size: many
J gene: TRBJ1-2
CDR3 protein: CASSGTEGLRTF
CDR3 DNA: TGTGCCAGCAGTGGGACAGAAGGCCTGAGGACCTTC

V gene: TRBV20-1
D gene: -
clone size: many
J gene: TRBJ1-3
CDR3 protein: CSARGGEKEVSGNTIYF
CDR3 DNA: TGCAGTGCTAGAGGTGGGGAGAAGGAGGTATCTGGAAACACCATATATTTT

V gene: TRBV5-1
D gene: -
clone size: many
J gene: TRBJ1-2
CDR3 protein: CASSLVREPIPRGYTF
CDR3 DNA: TGCGCCAGCAGCTTGGTCCGGGAGCCGATACCTCGGGGCTACACCTTC